Sequencing of this TCR beta chain was carried out in a study of beta chain features in type 1 diabetes. Via the markers CD45RO/CCR7/CD25/CD127/CD95/CD27, stem cell-like memory, regulatory, central memory and naive CD4+ cells were sorted. Germline V lookup: CDR1 MDHEN, CDR2 SYDVKM. V was shortened by 4 bases and J by 3 bases, with 10 bases between the two germline ends. The CDR3 is 14 residues long. Since all of the isolated RNA was reverse transcribed, expressed TCRB transcripts were what got sequenced. Using immunoSEQ multiplex PCR, the repertoire was profiled, and TCRdb retains in-frame clones only, with some absent. The sample contains 150,000 or so clones, approximately 9.1% of which appear only once. This clone was observed a few times.

The sequence derives from a young woman in good health. V and J are TRBV28 and TRBJ2-1, with TRBD2 as a possible D gene (5 bases). The specimen was central memory CD4+ T cells from blood. The CDR3: CASSYPGDYNEQFF. The CDR3 DNA reads TGTGCCAGCAGTTATCCCGGGGACTACAATGAGCAGTTCTTC. Complete variable domain (other parts from reference TRBV28 and TRBJ2-1): DVKVTQSSRYLVKRTGEKVFLECVQDMDHENMFWYRQDPGLGLRLIYFSYDVKMKEKGDIPEGYSVSREKKERFSLILESASTNQTSMYLCASSYPGDYNEQFFGPGTRLTVL.